A selection of T cell receptor beta chains follows, all from one sample in a study of molecular identifiers for immune sequencing clone quantification. MiXCR, run by TCRdb on the PCR reads, gives a single entry per CDR3 protein. The repertoire holds roughly 90,000 distinct CDR3 sequences, roughly 20% seen once, with around 0.8% in the top ten. Source material: naive CD8+ T cells from blood, with Jurkat cell RNA spiked in. These receptors came from a human donor in good health. Some libraries in this study had Jurkat cell RNA spiked in. The CDR3 runs from the conserved cysteine through the conserved F or W. A D gene is named only where the DNA matches it firmly. Rows give clone size only sometimes, using once, few, many, or a class for an expanded clone.

D: TRBD2
V: TRBV7-9
J: TRBJ2-1
size: many
CDR3: CASSLESSGSIYNEQFF
DNA: TGTGCCAGCAGCTTAGAGAGTAGCGGGAGTATCTACAATGAGCAGTTCTTC

D: .
V: TRBV12-3/TRBV12-4
J: TRBJ2-4
size: many
CDR3: CASGHRDLAKNIQYF
DNA: TGTGCCAGCGGACACAGGGATTTAGCCAAAAACATTCAGTACTTC

D: TRBD1
V: TRBV29-1
J: TRBJ2-2
size: many
CDR3: CSVFGTGGRFTGELFF
DNA: TGCAGCGTTTTCGGGACAGGGGGGCGATTCACCGGGGAGCTGTTTTTT

D: .
V: TRBV7-6
J: TRBJ1-6
size: .
CDR3: CASSPRGVGNSPLHF
DNA: TGTGCCAGCAGCCCCCGGGGGGTTGGAAATTCACCCCTCCACTTT

D: TRBD1
V: TRBV4-1
J: TRBJ2-7
size: many
CDR3: CASSQDAGRGYEQYF
DNA: TGCGCCAGCAGCCAAGACGCAGGCAGGGGGTACGAGCAGTACTTC

D: TRBD1
V: TRBV4-2
J: TRBJ2-7
size: many
CDR3: CASSQTLGTGMDEQYF
DNA: TGTGCCAGCAGCCAGACGCTTGGGACAGGGATGGACGAGCAGTACTTC

D: TRBD2
V: TRBV12-3/TRBV12-4
J: TRBJ2-1
size: many
CDR3: CASSLALAGEQFF
DNA: TGTGCCAGCAGTTTAGCCTTAGCGGGGGAGCAGTTCTTC

D: TRBD1
V: TRBV19
J: TRBJ2-7
size: many
CDR3: CASSITHLTGNEQYF
DNA: TGTGCCAGTAGTATAACCCACCTGACAGGGAACGAGCAGTACTTC

D: .
V: TRBV6-2/TRBV6-3
J: TRBJ2-1
size: .
CDR3: CASSKRTADTTEQFF
DNA: TGTGCCAGCAGTAAACGTACTGCCGACACCACCGAGCAGTTCTTC

D: TRBD2
V: TRBV4-3
J: TRBJ2-7
size: many
CDR3: CASSQDSGGSSYEQYF
DNA: TGCGCCAGCAGCCAAGATAGCGGGGGGAGCTCCTACGAGCAGTACTTC